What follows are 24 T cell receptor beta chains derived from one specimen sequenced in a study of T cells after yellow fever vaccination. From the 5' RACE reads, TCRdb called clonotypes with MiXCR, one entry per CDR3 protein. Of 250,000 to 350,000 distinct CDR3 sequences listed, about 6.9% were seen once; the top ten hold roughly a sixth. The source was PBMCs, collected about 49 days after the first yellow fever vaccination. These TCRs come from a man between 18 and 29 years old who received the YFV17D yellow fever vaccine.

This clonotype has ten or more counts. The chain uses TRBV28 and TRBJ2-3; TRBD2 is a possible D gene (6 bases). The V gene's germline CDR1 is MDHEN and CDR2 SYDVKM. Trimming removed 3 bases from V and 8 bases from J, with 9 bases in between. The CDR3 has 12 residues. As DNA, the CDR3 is TGTGCCAGCAGTTTGGGGGGTCCTACGCAGTATTTT. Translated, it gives CASSLGGPTQYF.

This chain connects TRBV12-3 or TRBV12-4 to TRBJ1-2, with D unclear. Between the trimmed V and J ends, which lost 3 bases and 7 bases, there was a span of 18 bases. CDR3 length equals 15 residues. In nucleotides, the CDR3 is TGTGCCAGCAGTTTTATCCTTGGGAGAACTGGTGGCTACACCTTC. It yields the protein CASSFILGRTGGYTF.

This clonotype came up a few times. As DNA, the CDR3 is TGTGCCAGCAGTTGGGGTAACACAGGACCCACAGATACGCAGTATTTT. This codes for CASSWGNTGPTDTQYF. J is TRBJ2-3 and V is TRBV12-3 or TRBV12-4; perhaps TRBD1 as D (5 bases). This CDR3 is 16 amino acids long. Between the trimmed V and J ends, which lost 4 bases and 2 bases, there was a span of 16 bases.

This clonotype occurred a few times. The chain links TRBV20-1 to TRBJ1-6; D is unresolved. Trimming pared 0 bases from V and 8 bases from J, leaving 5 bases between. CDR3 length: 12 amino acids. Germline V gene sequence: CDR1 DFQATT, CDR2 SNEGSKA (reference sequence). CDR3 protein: CSARDEYSPLHF. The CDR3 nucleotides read TGCAGTGCTAGAGATGAATATTCACCCCTCCACTTT.

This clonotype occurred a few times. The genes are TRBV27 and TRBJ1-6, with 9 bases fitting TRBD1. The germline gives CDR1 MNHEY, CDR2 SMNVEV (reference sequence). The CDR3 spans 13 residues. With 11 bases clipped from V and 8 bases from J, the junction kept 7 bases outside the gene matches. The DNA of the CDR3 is TGTGCCTGCCGGGGACAGGGACATTCACCCCTCCACTTT. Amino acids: CACRGQGHSPLHF.

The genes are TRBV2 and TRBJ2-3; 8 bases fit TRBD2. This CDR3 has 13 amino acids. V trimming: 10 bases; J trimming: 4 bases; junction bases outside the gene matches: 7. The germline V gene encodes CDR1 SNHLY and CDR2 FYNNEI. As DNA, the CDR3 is TGTGCCAACCAGCGGGGGTGGGCAGATACGCAGTATTTT. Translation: CANQRGWADTQYF.

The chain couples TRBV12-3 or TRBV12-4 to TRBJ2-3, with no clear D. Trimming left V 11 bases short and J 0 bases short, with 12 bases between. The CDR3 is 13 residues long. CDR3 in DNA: TGTGCCGATTCCGTCGGAAGCACAGATACGCAGTATTTT. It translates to CADSVGSTDTQYF.

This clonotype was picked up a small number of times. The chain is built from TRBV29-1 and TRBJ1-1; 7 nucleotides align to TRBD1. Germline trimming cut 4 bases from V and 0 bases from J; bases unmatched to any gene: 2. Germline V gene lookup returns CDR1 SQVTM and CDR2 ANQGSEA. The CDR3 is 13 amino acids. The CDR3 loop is CSVGRGMNTEAFF. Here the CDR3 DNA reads TGCAGCGTTGGCAGGGGGATGAACACTGAAGCTTTCTTT.

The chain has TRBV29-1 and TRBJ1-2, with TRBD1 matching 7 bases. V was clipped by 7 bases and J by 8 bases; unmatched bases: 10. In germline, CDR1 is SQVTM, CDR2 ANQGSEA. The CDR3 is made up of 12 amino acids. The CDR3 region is CSAVTGLDGYTF. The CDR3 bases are TGCAGCGCTGTGACAGGGCTAGACGGCTACACCTTC.

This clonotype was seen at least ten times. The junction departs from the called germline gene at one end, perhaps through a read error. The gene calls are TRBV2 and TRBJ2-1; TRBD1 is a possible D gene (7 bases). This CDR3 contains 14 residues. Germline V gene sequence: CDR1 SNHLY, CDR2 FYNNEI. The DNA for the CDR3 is TGTGCCAGCAGTGAGCAGGGGGGAAACAATGATCAGTTCTTC. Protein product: CASSEQGGNNDQFF.

CDR3 sequence (DNA): TGTGCCACCAGTGATGGAGAGGAGTATGGCTACACCTTC. It is translated as CATSDGEEYGYTF. This chain connects TRBV24-1 to TRBJ1-2, with no clear D. V lost 3 bases to trimming and J lost 5 bases, with 9 bases between them. CDR1 is KGHDR and CDR2 is SFDVKD in the germline V gene. The CDR3 contains 13 residues.

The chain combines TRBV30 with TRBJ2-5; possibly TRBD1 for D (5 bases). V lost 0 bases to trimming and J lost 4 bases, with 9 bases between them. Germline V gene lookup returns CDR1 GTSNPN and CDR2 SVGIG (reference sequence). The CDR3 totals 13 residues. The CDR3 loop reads CAWSVIGAETQYF. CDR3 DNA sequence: TGTGCCTGGAGTGTAATAGGGGCAGAGACCCAGTACTTC. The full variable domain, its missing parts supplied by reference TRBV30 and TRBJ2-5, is SQTIHQWPATLVQPVGSPLSLECTVEGTSNPNLYWYRQAAGRGLQLLFYSVGIGQISSEVPQNLSASRPQDRQFILSSKKLLLSDSGFYLCAWSVIGAETQYFGPGTRLLVL.

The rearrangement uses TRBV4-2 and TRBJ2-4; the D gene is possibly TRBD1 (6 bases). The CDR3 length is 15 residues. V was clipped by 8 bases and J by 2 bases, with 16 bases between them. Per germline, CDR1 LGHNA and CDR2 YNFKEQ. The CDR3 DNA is TGTGCCAGCTCGACCACAGGGATGACCAAAAACATTCAGTACTTC. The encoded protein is CASSTTGMTKNIQYF.

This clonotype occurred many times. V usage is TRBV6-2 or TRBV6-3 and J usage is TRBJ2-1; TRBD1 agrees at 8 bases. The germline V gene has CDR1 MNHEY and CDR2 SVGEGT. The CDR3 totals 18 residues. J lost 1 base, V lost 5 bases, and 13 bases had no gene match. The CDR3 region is CASSRRGQVPLSYNEQFF. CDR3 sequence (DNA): TGTGCCAGCAGTCGCCGGGGACAGGTGCCCCTTTCCTACAATGAGCAGTTCTTC.

The CDR3 DNA is TGTGCCAGCAGCCCAAAACTAGCGGGGGGCTCCTACGAGCAGTACTTC. Protein: CASSPKLAGGSYEQYF. The rearrangement uses TRBV11-2 and TRBJ2-7; 12 bases match TRBD2. This CDR3 has 16 residues. CDR1 and CDR2 (germline): SGHAT, FQNNGV. The V segment lost 5 bases and the J segment 0 bases; nucleotides outside the gene matches: 5.

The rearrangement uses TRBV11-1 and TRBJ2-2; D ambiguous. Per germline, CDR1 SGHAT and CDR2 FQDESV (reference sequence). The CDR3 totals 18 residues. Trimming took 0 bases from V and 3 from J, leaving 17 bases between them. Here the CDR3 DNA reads TGTGCCAGCAGCTTAGCGGTGCAGTTGGTGTGGGACACCGGGGAGCTGTTTTTT. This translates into CASSLAVQLVWDTGELFF.

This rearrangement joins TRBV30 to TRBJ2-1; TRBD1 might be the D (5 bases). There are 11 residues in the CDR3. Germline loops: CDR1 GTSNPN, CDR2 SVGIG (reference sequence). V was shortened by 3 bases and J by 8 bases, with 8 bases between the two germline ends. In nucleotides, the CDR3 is TGTGCCTGGAGAACAGGTTATGAGCAGTTCTTC. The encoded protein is CAWRTGYEQFF.

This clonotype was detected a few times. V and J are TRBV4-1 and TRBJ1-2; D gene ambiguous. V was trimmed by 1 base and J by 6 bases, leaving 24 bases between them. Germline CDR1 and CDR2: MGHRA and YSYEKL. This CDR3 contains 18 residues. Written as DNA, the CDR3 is TGCGCCAGCAGCCAAGGACTGGACGGAAGGGTTTTTCGTGATGGCTACACCTTC. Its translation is CASSQGLDGRVFRDGYTF.

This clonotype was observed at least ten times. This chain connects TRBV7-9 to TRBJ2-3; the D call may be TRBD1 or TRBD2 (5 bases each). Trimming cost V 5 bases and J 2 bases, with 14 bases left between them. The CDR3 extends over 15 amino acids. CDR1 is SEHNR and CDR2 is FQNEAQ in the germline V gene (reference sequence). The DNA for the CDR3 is TGTGCCAGCAGCGGAACCTTTGGGACCACAGATACGCAGTATTTT. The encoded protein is CASSGTFGTTDTQYF.

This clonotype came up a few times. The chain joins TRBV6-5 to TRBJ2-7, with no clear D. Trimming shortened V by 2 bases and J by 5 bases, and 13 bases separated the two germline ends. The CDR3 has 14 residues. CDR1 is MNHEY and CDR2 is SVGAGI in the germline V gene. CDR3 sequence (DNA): TGTGCCAGCAGTTACGTGGGTTTGACCCACGAGCAGTACTTC. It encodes CASSYVGLTHEQYF.

The CDR3 sequence is CASSQGTGSWGYNEQFF. CDR3 sequence (DNA): TGCGCCAGCAGCCAGGGAACAGGGTCGTGGGGTTACAATGAGCAGTTCTTC. This sequence joins TRBV4-3 and TRBJ2-1; D possibly corresponds to TRBD1 (6 bases). The CDR3 totals 17 residues. Trimming left V 3 bases short and J 4 bases short, with 19 bases between. From germline, CDR1 is LGHNA and CDR2 YSLEER.

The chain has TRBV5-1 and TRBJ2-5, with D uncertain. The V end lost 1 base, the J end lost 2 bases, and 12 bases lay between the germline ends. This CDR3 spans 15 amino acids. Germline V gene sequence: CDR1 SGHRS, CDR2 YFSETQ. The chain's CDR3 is CASSLSSTPQETQYF. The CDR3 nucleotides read TGCGCCAGCAGCTTGTCATCGACGCCTCAAGAGACCCAGTACTTC.

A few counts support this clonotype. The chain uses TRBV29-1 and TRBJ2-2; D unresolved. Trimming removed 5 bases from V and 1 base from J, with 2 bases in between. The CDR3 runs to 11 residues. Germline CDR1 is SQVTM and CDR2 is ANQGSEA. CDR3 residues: CSVRNTGELFF. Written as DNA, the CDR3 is TGCAGCGTTCGGAACACCGGGGAGCTGTTTTTT.

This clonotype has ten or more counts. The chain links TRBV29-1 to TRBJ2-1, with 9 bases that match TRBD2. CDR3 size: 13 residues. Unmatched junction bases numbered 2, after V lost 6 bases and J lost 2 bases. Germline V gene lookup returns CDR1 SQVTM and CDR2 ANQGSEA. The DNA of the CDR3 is TGCAGCGTGGGGACTAGCACCTACAATGAGCAGTTCTTC. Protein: CSVGTSTYNEQFF.